This T cell receptor (beta chain) is from a study of blood T cell repertoires in COVID-19. Study-level information: Nucleic acid was either cDNA or gDNA, and it came from T cells, B-cell-depleted T cells, or PBMCs.

Clones were sequenced by immunoSEQ multiplex PCR, and TCRdb holds only the in-frame ones, with some missing. The sample yields around 100,000 clones, around 87% seen once. The V and J ends lost 5 bases and 11 bases, in that order; junction bases with no gene match: 2. The germline V gene encodes CDR1 SEHNR and CDR2 FQNEAQ (reference sequence). This CDR3 has 11 residues. Sequencing input: peripheral blood. The chain uses TRBV7-9 and TRBJ1-1; 10 positions match TRBD1. This TCR was recovered from a human donor in a cohort sampled during active COVID-19. The CDR3 loop is CASSGGQGAFF. The CDR3 bases are TGTGCCAGCAGCGGGGGACAGGGGGCTTTCTTT.